The 21 T cell receptor beta chains listed next were all sequenced from one sample in a study of CD8 T cells in ankylosing spondylitis. TCRdb called the 5' RACE reads again in MiXCR, with one record for every CDR3 protein. This table holds 230,000 or so distinct CDR3 sequences, over 15% found once. The specimen was blood, either unsorted or a sorted T cell fraction (not recorded which). The receptors originated from a male donor with ankylosing spondylitis or in good health (not recorded which).

The chain has TRBV2 and TRBJ2-7; D is uncertain. Looked up from germline, CDR1 is SNHLY and CDR2 is FYNNEI. This CDR3 is 11 amino acids long. V was trimmed by 6 bases and J by 0 bases, leaving 3 bases between them. For the CDR3, the DNA is TGTGCCAGCAGGCGCTCCTACGAGCAGTACTTC. Translated, it gives CASRRSYEQYF.

This clonotype has only one observation. V and J are TRBV24-1 and TRBJ2-5; maybe TRBD2 (5 bases). CDR1 is KGHDR and CDR2 is SFDVKD in the germline V gene. This CDR3 comprises 13 residues. V was shortened by 8 bases and J by 5 bases, with 14 bases between the two germline ends. In DNA form, the CDR3 reads TGTGCCACCAATCATGGACTGAGGGAGACCCAGTACTTC. Its protein is CATNHGLRETQYF.

A word on this clonotype: It may be a read error: a sequence one base away is much more abundant. This chain uses TRBV29-1 with TRBJ2-7; 7 bases are a match to TRBD2. The CDR3 sequence is 13 residues long. Germline V gene sequence: CDR1 SQVTM, CDR2 ANQGSEA. DNA for the CDR3: TGCAGCGTTGGTCGGGGAGGGGCCCACGAGCTGTACTTC. Its protein product is CSVGRGGAHELYF.

In its sample, this clonotype was seen a few times. The chain uses TRBV6-1 and TRBJ2-7; TRBD2 agrees at 8 bases. Trimming cost V 6 bases and J 6 bases; bases outside gene matches: 7. Germline V gene sequence: CDR1 MNHNS, CDR2 SASEGT. This CDR3 has 13 residues. CDR3 loop: CASSWTSLGEQYF. The CDR3 DNA reads as TGTGCCAGCAGCTGGACTAGCCTGGGCGAGCAGTACTTC.

The chain has TRBV6-1 and TRBJ1-1; 9 bases fit TRBD1. Germline CDR1 and CDR2: MNHNS and SASEGT. The V and J ends lost 4 bases and 0 bases, in that order; junction bases with no gene match: 6. The CDR3 has 16 amino acids. The CDR3 bases are TGTGCCAGCAGTGCCGGGACAGGGTATCTGAACACTGAAGCTTTCTTT. This gives the protein CASSAGTGYLNTEAFF.

This clonotype has just a few counts. CDR3 sequence (DNA): TGTGCCGGGAATTACCTCGACTCCTACGAGCAGTACTTC. Translating gives CAGNYLDSYEQYF. This chain links TRBV7-9 with TRBJ2-7; D unresolved. Germline values: CDR1 SEHNR, CDR2 FQNEAQ (reference sequence). V lost 11 bases to trimming and J lost 0 bases, with 14 bases between them. This CDR3 contains 13 residues.

This clonotype has just a few counts. The chain is built from TRBV9 and TRBJ2-2, with 7 bases that match TRBD2. The germline V gene encodes CDR1 SGDLS and CDR2 YYNGEE. J lost 4 bases, V lost 0 bases, and 6 bases had no gene match. This CDR3 is 16 amino acids long. The DNA for the CDR3 is TGTGCCAGCAGCGTAGGAGGACTAGGCCCCACCGGGGAGCTGTTTTTT. The encoded protein is CASSVGGLGPTGELFF.

The V gene is TRBV7-8, the J gene TRBJ2-1, with 9 bases fitting TRBD2. V trimming: 5 bases; J trimming: 8 bases; junction bases outside the gene matches: 10. The CDR3 contains 15 residues. Germline V gene data show CDR1 as SGHVS and CDR2 as FQNEAQ. The DNA of the CDR3 is TGTGCCAGCAGCGTAGAGGGTAGCGGGAGCTATGAGCAGTTCTTC. Translating it yields CASSVEGSGSYEQFF. Using reference TRBV7-8 and TRBJ2-1 for the parts outside the CDR3, the full variable domain is GAGVSQSPRYKVAKRGQDVALRCDPISGHVSLFWYQQALGQGPEFLTYFQNEAQLDKSGLPSDRFFAERPEGSVSTLKIQRTQQEDSAVYLCASSVEGSGSYEQFFGPGTRLTVL.

There are many counts of this clonotype. The chain combines TRBV10-3 with TRBJ2-1; D is tentatively TRBD1 or TRBD2 (5 bases each). The CDR3 consists of 16 residues. V was clipped by 3 bases and J by 5 bases, with 17 bases between them. CDR1 and CDR2 from the germline V gene are ENHRY and SYGVKD. CDR3 protein: CAISDPPTGAHNEQFF. CDR3 DNA sequence: TGTGCCATCAGTGACCCGCCCACCGGGGCCCACAATGAGCAGTTCTTC.

The J gene is TRBJ2-1, the V gene TRBV7-9; the D gene is possibly TRBD2 (6 bases). CDR3 size: 16 residues. Per the germline V gene, CDR1 is SEHNR and CDR2 is FQNEAQ (reference sequence). The V end lost 5 bases, the J end lost 0 bases, and 14 bases lay between the germline ends. Written as DNA, the CDR3 is TGTGCCAGCAGCGGGGACTTCGTCGCCTCCTACAATGAGCAGTTCTTC. Protein product: CASSGDFVASYNEQFF.

This clonotype was seen once. This chain links TRBV10-3 with TRBJ2-3; TRBD2 matches 11 bases. The CDR3 loop spans 16 amino acids. CDR1 is ENHRY, CDR2 SYGVKD, per germline. With V trimmed by 4 bases and J by 4 bases, 7 bases remained unmatched. The CDR3 protein is CAISATSGSSSDTQYF. The CDR3 DNA is TGTGCCATCAGTGCAACTAGCGGGAGTAGCTCAGATACGCAGTATTTT.

This clonotype was observed once. This chain joins TRBV4-1 and TRBJ2-2, with a possible D match to TRBD1 (5 bases). The CDR3 runs 15 residues. Trimming left V 0 bases short and J 10 bases short, with 15 bases between. Germline V gives CDR1 MGHRA, CDR2 YSYEKL. CDR3 DNA: TGCGCCAGCAGCCAAGATCTAGGGGATGCAGAGGAGCTGTTTTTT. It codes for CASSQDLGDAEELFF.

This chain connects TRBV7-9 to TRBJ1-2; D is undetermined. CDR3 length equals 13 residues. The V end lost 5 bases, the J end lost 4 bases, and 11 bases lay between the germline ends. Germline V gene data show CDR1 as SEHNR and CDR2 as FQNEAQ (reference sequence). The CDR3 loop is CASSRSDPYGYTF. CDR3 sequence (DNA): TGTGCCAGCAGCCGTAGTGACCCCTATGGCTACACCTTC. The variable domain in full, with the rest retrieved from reference TRBV7-9 and TRBJ1-2, is DTGVSQNPRHKITKRGQNVTFRCDPISEHNRLYWYRQTLGQGPEFLTYFQNEAQLEKSRLLSDRFSAERPKGSFSTLEIQRTEQGDSAMYLCASSRSDPYGYTFGSGTRLTVV.

This chain uses TRBV20-1 with TRBJ2-7; D not certain. Germline-derived CDR1 and CDR2 are DFQATT and SNEGSKA (reference sequence). There are 13 residues in the CDR3. Trimming shortened V by 3 bases and J by 4 bases, and 13 bases separated the two germline ends. CDR3 protein: CSASGPNRYEQYF. CDR3 in DNA: TGCAGTGCTAGCGGGCCTAACCGTTACGAGCAGTACTTC.

This clonotype was detected a few times. The V and J genes are TRBV27 and TRBJ2-1; the match to TRBD2 covers 8 bases. CDR1 is MNHEY, CDR2 SMNVEV, per germline (reference sequence). This CDR3 is 16 amino acids long. Losses at the gene ends were 6 bases for V and 3 bases for J; bases not matched to a gene: 10. The CDR3, as DNA: TGTGCCAGCAGCAAACCGGGACTAGGGCACTACAATGAGCAGTTCTTC. Encoded protein: CASSKPGLGHYNEQFF.

This clonotype was detected only a few times. The chain has TRBV3-1 and TRBJ2-6; D unclear. In germline, CDR1 is LGHDT, CDR2 YNNKEL (reference sequence). The V and J ends lost 0 bases and 4 bases respectively, with 4 bases between them. CDR3 length: 14 amino acids. In nucleotides, the CDR3 is TGTGCCAGCAGCCAAGATGGGGGGGCCAACGTCCTGACTTTC. It translates to CASSQDGGANVLTF.

The chain uses TRBV4-1 and TRBJ2-7; no reliable D call. Trimming removed 0 bases at V and 4 bases at J, with 13 bases between. This CDR3 region has 15 residues. Germline CDR1 reads MGHRA; CDR2 reads YSYEKL. Written as DNA, the CDR3 is TGCGCCAGCAGCCAAGACCCAGGAGCTGAGTACGAGCAGTACTTC. Its translation: CASSQDPGAEYEQYF.

This clonotype has ten or more counts. The chain is built from TRBV7-9 and TRBJ2-7, with 7 bases fitting TRBD2. CDR3 length: 15 amino acids. Per germline, CDR1 SEHNR and CDR2 FQNEAQ (reference sequence). Trimming removed 5 bases from V and 0 bases from J; junction bases left unmatched: 7. DNA of the CDR3: TGTGCCAGCAGCCCCTCCGGGGGGAGCTCCTACGAGCAGTACTTC. Translating it yields CASSPSGGSSYEQYF.

This clonotype was seen ten or more times. The chain employs TRBV29-1 and TRBJ2-1; 7 nucleotides match TRBD2. Germline assignment: CDR1 SQVTM and CDR2 ANQGSEA. V was clipped by 7 bases and J by 0 bases; unmatched bases: 6. The CDR3 has 14 amino acids. The CDR3 here is CSAPAGSSYNEQFF. The CDR3 DNA reads TGCAGCGCTCCAGCGGGAAGCTCCTACAATGAGCAGTTCTTC.

This clonotype has just a few counts. The chain joins TRBV29-1 to TRBJ2-7; D is ambiguous. CDR1 is SQVTM and CDR2 is ANQGSEA in the germline V gene. Between the trimmed V and J ends, which lost 6 bases and 3 bases, there was a span of 15 bases. CDR3 size: 13 residues. CDR3 sequence (DNA): TGCAGCGTCAATCTGGCGTTGGTCTACGAGCAGTACTTC. Its protein product is CSVNLALVYEQYF.

This chain uses TRBV27 with TRBJ2-7, with D possibly matching TRBD1 (5 bases). Germline values: CDR1 MNHEY, CDR2 SMNVEV (reference sequence). CDR3 length: 13 amino acids. With 4 bases removed from V and 4 bases from J, the gap between germline ends came to 11 bases. This CDR3 is CASSWGKAYEQYF. The CDR3, as DNA: TGTGCCAGCAGTTGGGGCAAAGCTTACGAGCAGTACTTC.